Sequencing of this TCR beta chain was carried out in a study of shared clonotypes between healthy human individuals. Findings and caveats of the study: A handful of donors shared roughly 5% of their naive CD4 clonotypes.

This clone appeared once. Its antigen is still unknown. CDR3 size: 13 residues. Germline loops: CDR1 SGHRS, CDR2 YFSETQ. Trimming cost V 3 bases and J 4 bases; bases outside gene matches: 2. The protocol was immunoSEQ multiplex PCR, while the TCRdb copy is restricted to in-frame clones and leaves out a portion. The data hold around 1 million clones, with less than 85% observed a single time. Specimen: memory CD4+ T cells sorted from blood. Subset in this sample: CD45RA-negative fraction. The J gene is TRBJ2-3, the V gene TRBV5-1; 7 bases fit TRBD1. This receptor was identified in a man aged 18 to 30 in good health. The DNA for the CDR3 is TGCGCCAGCAGCTCCCAGGGGGCAGATACGCAGTATTTT. Amino acid sequence: CASSSQGADTQYF.